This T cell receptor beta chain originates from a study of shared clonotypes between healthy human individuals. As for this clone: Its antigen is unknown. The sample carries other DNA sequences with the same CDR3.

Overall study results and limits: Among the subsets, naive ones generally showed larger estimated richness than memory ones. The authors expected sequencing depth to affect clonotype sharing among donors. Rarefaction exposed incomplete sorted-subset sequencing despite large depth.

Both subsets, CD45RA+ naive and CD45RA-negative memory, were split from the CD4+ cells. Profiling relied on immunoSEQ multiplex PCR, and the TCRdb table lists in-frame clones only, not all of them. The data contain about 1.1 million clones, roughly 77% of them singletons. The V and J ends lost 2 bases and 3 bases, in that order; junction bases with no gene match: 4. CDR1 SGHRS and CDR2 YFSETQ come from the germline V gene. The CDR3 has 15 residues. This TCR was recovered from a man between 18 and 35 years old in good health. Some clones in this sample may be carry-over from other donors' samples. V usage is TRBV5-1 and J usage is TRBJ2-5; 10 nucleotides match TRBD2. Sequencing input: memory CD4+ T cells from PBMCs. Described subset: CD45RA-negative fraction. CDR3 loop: CASSLFLAGEETQYF. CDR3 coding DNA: TGCGCCAGCAGCTTATTTCTAGCGGGGGAAGAGACCCAGTACTTC.